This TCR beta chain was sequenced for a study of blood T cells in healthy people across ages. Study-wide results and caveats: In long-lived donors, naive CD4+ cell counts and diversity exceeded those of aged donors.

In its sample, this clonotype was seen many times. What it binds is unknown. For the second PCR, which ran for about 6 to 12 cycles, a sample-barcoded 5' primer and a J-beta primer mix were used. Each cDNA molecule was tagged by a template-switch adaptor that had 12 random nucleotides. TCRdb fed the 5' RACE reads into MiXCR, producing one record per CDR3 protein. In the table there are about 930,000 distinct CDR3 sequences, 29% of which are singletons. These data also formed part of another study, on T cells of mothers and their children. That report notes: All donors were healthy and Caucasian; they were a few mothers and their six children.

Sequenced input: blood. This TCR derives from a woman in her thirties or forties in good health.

Written as DNA, the CDR3 is TGTGCCAGCAGGCCTGGACAGGGGTGGAATTCACCCCTCCACTTT. As protein: CASRPGQGWNSPLHF. The chain links TRBV12-3 or TRBV12-4 to TRBJ1-6; TRBD1 agrees at 9 bases. V trimming: 6 bases; J trimming: 7 bases; junction bases outside the gene matches: 7. This CDR3 has 15 residues.